What follows are 26 T cell receptor beta chains derived from one specimen sequenced in a study of blood T cell repertoires in COVID-19. Libraries were prepared by immunoSEQ multiplex PCR; TCRdb keeps only in-frame clonotypes and omits some of them. The sample has 100,000 to 150,000 clones; around 81% are singletons. Sequenced material: peripheral blood. These receptors were obtained from a woman aged 50 to 60 with acute or convalescent COVID-19.

The J gene is TRBJ2-7, the V gene TRBV6-5; D gene ambiguous. The V gene's germline CDR1 is MNHEY and CDR2 SVGAGI. V was cut by 7 bases and J by 4 bases, with 17 bases left in between. This CDR3 has 14 residues. The CDR3 spells CASIGSDTLYEQYF. CDR3 DNA sequence: TGTGCCAGCATTGGCAGCGATACCCTTTACGAGCAGTACTTC.

The V and J genes are TRBV3-1 (or the pseudogene TRBV3-2) and TRBJ1-5; 9 bases fit TRBD1. Germline assignment: CDR1 LGHDT and CDR2 YNNKEL (reference sequence). With V trimmed by 1 base and J by 7 bases, 5 bases remained unmatched. This CDR3 comprises 15 residues. CDR3 in amino acids: CASSQGGTGTQPQHF. The CDR3 DNA sequence: TGTGCCAGCAGCCAAGGGGGGACAGGGACCCAGCCCCAGCATTTT.

The rearrangement joins TRBV28 to TRBJ2-5; D remains unclear. Trimming stripped 8 bases from V and 0 bases from J, with 7 bases between. Germline lookup yields CDR1 MDHEN and CDR2 SYDVKM. The CDR3 runs 12 residues. The CDR3 sequence: CASSEYQETQYF. The DNA of the CDR3 is TGTGCCAGCTCCGAGTACCAAGAGACCCAGTACTTC.

V gene TRBV11-2 combines with J gene TRBJ2-2; 8 bases align to TRBD1. CDR1 SGHAT and CDR2 FQNNGV come from the germline V gene. This CDR3 contains 18 residues. V lost 5 bases, J lost 0 bases, and 11 bases stayed unmatched. For the CDR3, the DNA is TGTGCCAGCAGCCGTTGGCGGGGACAGGTCCCGAACACCGGGGAGCTGTTTTTT. Protein product: CASSRWRGQVPNTGELFF.

The V call is TRBV3-1 (or the pseudogene TRBV3-2), the J call TRBJ2-5; maybe TRBD1 (5 bases). Germline V lookup: CDR1 LGHDT, CDR2 YNNKEL (reference sequence). Trimming shortened V by 0 bases and J by 6 bases, and 20 bases separated the two germline ends. CDR3 length equals 17 residues. Here the CDR3 DNA reads TGTGCCAGCAGCCAAGATCGGGTTGGCAGGGTAATCCAGACCCAGTACTTC. Protein product: CASSQDRVGRVIQTQYF.

CDR3 sequence reads: CASSVGHNTEAFF. CDR3 sequence (DNA): TGCGCCAGCAGCGTCGGTCATAACACTGAAGCTTTCTTT. The gene calls are TRBV5-1 and TRBJ1-1, with D unresolved. Trimming took 4 bases from V and 2 from J, leaving 9 bases between them. The CDR3 extends over 13 amino acids. Germline V lookup: CDR1 SGHRS, CDR2 YFSETQ.

The rearrangement joins TRBV7-2 to TRBJ1-3; D is uncertain. Germline CDR1 SGHTA, CDR2 FQGNSA. Trimming shortened V by 3 bases and J by 1 base, and 13 bases separated the two germline ends. This CDR3 region has 16 residues. The CDR3 DNA reads as TGTGCCAGCAGCTTCCGAGGCTTACGATCTGGAAACACCATATATTTT. This sequence encodes CASSFRGLRSGNTIYF.

V usage is TRBV5-1 and J usage is TRBJ2-5, with D possibly being TRBD1 (6 bases). With 0 bases removed from V and 2 bases from J, the gap between germline ends came to 11 bases. Per germline, CDR1 SGHRS and CDR2 YFSETQ. The CDR3 loop spans 15 amino acids. The CDR3 sequence: CASSLVWGPQETQYF. The DNA of the CDR3 is TGCGCCAGCAGCTTGGTTTGGGGGCCTCAAGAGACCCAGTACTTC.

V and J are TRBV4-1 and TRBJ1-1; D is uncertain. V lost 0 bases and J lost 6, with 11 bases in between. The CDR3 length is 14 residues. Germline assignment: CDR1 MGHRA and CDR2 YSYEKL. CDR3 nucleotide sequence: TGCGCCAGCAGCCAAGAGGAAGGCGGGTCTGAAGCTTTCTTT. Amino acid sequence: CASSQEEGGSEAFF.

A note on this clone: The germline gene is not matched at one end of the junction; a read error may be the cause. V gene TRBV6-1 combines with J gene TRBJ2-1; no clear D gene. The germline CDR1 and CDR2 sequences are MNHNS and SASEGT. The CDR3 totals 15 residues. CDR3 loop: CASSESKLSNNGQFF. The CDR3, as DNA: TGTGCCAGCAGTGAATCAAAACTATCCAACAATGGGCAGTTCTTC.

The chain links TRBV7-3 to TRBJ1-1; a weak D match, TRBD1 (5 bases). The CDR3 loop spans 14 amino acids. Between the trimmed V and J ends, which lost 5 bases and 6 bases, there was a span of 16 bases. Germline V gene sequence: CDR1 SGHTA, CDR2 FQGTGA. CDR3 amino acids: CASSPNRGGAEAFF. CDR3 DNA sequence: TGTGCCAGCAGCCCGAATCGGGGAGGGGCTGAAGCTTTCTTT.

The V and J genes are TRBV19 and TRBJ2-7; D not certain. The CDR3 is 12 amino acids. The V end lost 4 bases, the J end lost 2 bases, and 6 bases lay between the germline ends. Per germline, CDR1 LNHDA and CDR2 SQIVND (reference sequence). CDR3 sequence: CASSTTTYEQYF. The CDR3, as DNA: TGTGCCAGTAGTACGACAACCTACGAGCAGTACTTC.

The CDR3 sequence: CASRSGVNTGELFF. The CDR3 nucleotides are TGCGCCAGCAGGTCAGGGGTCAACACCGGGGAGCTGTTTTTT. The V and J genes are TRBV5-1 and TRBJ2-2; D possibly corresponds to TRBD1 (6 bases). CDR3 length: 14 residues. Germline CDR1 SGHRS, CDR2 YFSETQ. Trimming removed 5 bases at V and 2 bases at J, with 10 bases between.

The chain uses TRBV19 and TRBJ1-1; D may be TRBD1 (5 bases). V was clipped by 8 bases and J by 1 base, with 17 bases between them. The CDR3 extends over 15 amino acids. Germline values: CDR1 LNHDA, CDR2 SQIVND (reference sequence). The CDR3: CASHPGGLTNTEAFF. The CDR3 nucleotides are TGTGCCAGTCATCCGGGGGGTCTTACGAACACTGAAGCTTTCTTT.

The V call is TRBV27, the J call TRBJ2-7; 10 nucleotides align to TRBD1. J was trimmed by 0 bases and V by 6 bases; bases with no gene match: 8. This CDR3 has 16 amino acids. Germline loops: CDR1 MNHEY, CDR2 SMNVEV (reference sequence). The CDR3 protein is CASSSDRDRGSYEQYF. The CDR3 DNA sequence: TGTGCCAGCAGCAGCGACCGGGACAGGGGCTCCTACGAGCAGTACTTC.

The V gene is TRBV15, the J gene TRBJ1-1; perhaps TRBD1 as D (5 bases). V was clipped by 2 bases and J by 4 bases, with 17 bases between them. Germline CDR1 is LNHNV and CDR2 is YYDKDF (reference sequence). The CDR3 runs 16 residues. The CDR3 DNA sequence: TGTGCCACCAGCAGAACGGGCAGGGTGGTGTTCACTGAAGCTTTCTTT. It encodes CATSRTGRVVFTEAFF.

The chain carries TRBV5-1 and TRBJ1-1, with D unresolved. The CDR3 has 13 amino acids. V dropped 5 bases and J dropped 2 bases, with 10 bases sitting between them. Germline V CDR1 and CDR2: SGHRS, YFSETQ. The CDR3, as DNA: TGCGCCAGCAGACTAGACGGTAACACTGAAGCTTTCTTT. Translation: CASRLDGNTEAFF.

The chain's CDR3 is CSVEGGPTYNEQFF. The CDR3 DNA sequence: TGCAGCGTTGAAGGTGGGCCTACCTACAATGAGCAGTTCTTC. This chain connects TRBV29-1 to TRBJ2-1; D not resolved. The V and J ends lost 1 base and 2 bases respectively, with 9 bases between them. The germline V gene encodes CDR1 SQVTM and CDR2 ANQGSEA. This CDR3 is built from 14 residues.

This clone was counted between two and nine times. The rearrangement links TRBV28 to TRBJ2-5; 7 bases are a match to TRBD2. Germline values: CDR1 MDHEN, CDR2 SYDVKM. This CDR3 has 15 amino acids. With 6 bases clipped from V and 3 bases from J, the junction kept 10 bases outside the gene matches. CDR3 loop: CASSPGREFEETQYF. In DNA, the CDR3 is TGTGCCAGCAGCCCTGGGCGGGAGTTCGAAGAGACCCAGTACTTC.

The CDR3, as DNA: TGTGCCACCGGGACAGGTTACGAGCAGTACTTC. This sequence encodes CATGTGYEQYF. The J gene is TRBJ2-7, the V gene TRBV6-5; TRBD1 matches at 8 bases. Trimming took 10 bases from V and 4 from J; bases not matched to a gene: 3. The CDR3 covers 11 residues. Germline loops: CDR1 MNHEY, CDR2 SVGAGI.

V usage is TRBV9 and J usage is TRBJ1-3, with TRBD1 identical over 7 bases. The V gene end was trimmed by 0 bases and the J gene end by 0 bases; junction bases not matched to a gene: 0. Germline V CDR1 and CDR2: SGDLS, YYNGEE. CDR3 length equals 15 residues. The CDR3 loop reads CASSVGQGSGNTIYF. The CDR3 DNA reads as TGTGCCAGCAGCGTAGGACAGGGCTCTGGAAACACCATATATTTT.

The chain links TRBV2 to TRBJ2-5; TRBD2 aligns across 7 bases. V lost 6 bases, J lost 7 bases, and 14 bases stayed unmatched. Germline V gives CDR1 SNHLY, CDR2 FYNNEI. This CDR3 is 15 amino acids long. The CDR3 DNA reads TGTGCCAGCAGGGAGGGACTAACGTTATCTCGGACCCAGTACTTC. This gives the protein CASREGLTLSRTQYF.

The rearrangement uses TRBV28 and TRBJ2-5, with a weak D call TRBD1 (5 bases). Germline V lookup: CDR1 MDHEN, CDR2 SYDVKM. CDR3 length: 13 amino acids. The V gene lost 5 bases and the J gene lost 5 bases, with 12 bases spanning the gap. In nucleotides, the CDR3 is TGTGCCAGCAGTCCCCAGGGTCGCGAGACCCAGTACTTC. Protein product: CASSPQGRETQYF.

This clone was seen a few times. The gene calls are TRBV27 and TRBJ2-1; 8 bases match TRBD2. This CDR3 has 13 residues. Germline V gives CDR1 MNHEY, CDR2 SMNVEV (reference sequence). Germline trimming cut 8 bases from V and 4 bases from J; bases unmatched to any gene: 4. Here the CDR3 DNA reads TGTGCCAGCGGGATAGCGGGATACAATGAGCAGTTCTTC. It is translated as CASGIAGYNEQFF.

This chain joins TRBV4-1 and TRBJ1-2, with 7 positions matching TRBD1. CDR3 size: 18 residues. V was clipped by 10 bases and J by 6 bases; unmatched bases: 26. From germline, CDR1 is MGHRA and CDR2 YSYEKL. This CDR3 is CATQATFMGGQLSDGYTF. CDR3 DNA sequence: TGCGCCACCCAAGCAACTTTCATGGGGGGACAGCTGAGCGATGGCTACACCTTC.

This clone is a singleton in its sample. The chain couples TRBV7-2 to TRBJ1-2; 9 bases fit TRBD1. Germline CDR1 and CDR2: SGHTA and FQGNSA. J lost 9 bases, V lost 5 bases, and 7 bases had no gene match. This CDR3 region has 13 residues. The CDR3 sequence: CASSPGTGPRYTF. The CDR3 nucleotides read TGTGCCAGCAGCCCCGGGACAGGGCCACGCTACACCTTC.